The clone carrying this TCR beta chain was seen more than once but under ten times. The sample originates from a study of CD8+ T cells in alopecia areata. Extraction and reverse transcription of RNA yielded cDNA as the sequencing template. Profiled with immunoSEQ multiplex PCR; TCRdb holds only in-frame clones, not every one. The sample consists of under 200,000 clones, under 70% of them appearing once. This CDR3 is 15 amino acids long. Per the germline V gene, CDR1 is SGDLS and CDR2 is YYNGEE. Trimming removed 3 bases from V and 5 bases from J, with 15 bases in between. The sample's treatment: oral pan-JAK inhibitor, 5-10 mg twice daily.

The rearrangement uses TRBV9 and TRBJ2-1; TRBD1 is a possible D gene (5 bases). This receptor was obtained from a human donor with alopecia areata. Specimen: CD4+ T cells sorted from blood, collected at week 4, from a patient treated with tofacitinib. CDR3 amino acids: CASSERGSPDNEQFF. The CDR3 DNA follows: TGTGCCAGCAGCGAAAGGGGTTCACCGGACAATGAGCAGTTCTTC.